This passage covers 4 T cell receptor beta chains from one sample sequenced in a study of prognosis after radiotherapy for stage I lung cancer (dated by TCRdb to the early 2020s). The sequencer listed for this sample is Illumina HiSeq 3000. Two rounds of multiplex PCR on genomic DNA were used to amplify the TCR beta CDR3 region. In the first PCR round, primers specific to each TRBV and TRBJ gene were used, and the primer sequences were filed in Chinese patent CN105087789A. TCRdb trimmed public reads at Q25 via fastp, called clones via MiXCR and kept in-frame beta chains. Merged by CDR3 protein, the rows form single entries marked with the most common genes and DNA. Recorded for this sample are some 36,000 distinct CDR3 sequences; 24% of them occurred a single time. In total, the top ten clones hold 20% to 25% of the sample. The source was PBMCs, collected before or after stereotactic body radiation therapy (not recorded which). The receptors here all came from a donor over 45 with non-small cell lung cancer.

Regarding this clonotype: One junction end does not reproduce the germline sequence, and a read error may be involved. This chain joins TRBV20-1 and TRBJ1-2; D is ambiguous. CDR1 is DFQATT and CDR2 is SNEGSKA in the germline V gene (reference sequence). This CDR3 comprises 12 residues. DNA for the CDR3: TGCAGTGCTGCCACACGAGGCTATGGATACACCTTC. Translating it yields CSAATRGYGYTF.

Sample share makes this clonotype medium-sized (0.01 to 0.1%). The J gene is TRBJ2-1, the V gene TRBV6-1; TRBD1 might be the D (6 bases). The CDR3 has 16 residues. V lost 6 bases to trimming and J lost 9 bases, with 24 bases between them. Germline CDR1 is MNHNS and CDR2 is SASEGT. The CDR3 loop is CASSPTGLAVIGEQFF. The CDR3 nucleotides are TGTGCCAGCAGCCCGACAGGACTGGCTGTAATTGGTGAGCAGTTCTTC.

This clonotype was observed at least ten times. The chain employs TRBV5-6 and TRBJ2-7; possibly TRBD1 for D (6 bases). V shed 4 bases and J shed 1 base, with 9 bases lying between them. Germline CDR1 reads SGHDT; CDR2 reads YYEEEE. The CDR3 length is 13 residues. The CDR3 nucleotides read TGTGCCAGCAGCCGGGACACTTCCTACGAGCAGTACTTC. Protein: CASSRDTSYEQYF.

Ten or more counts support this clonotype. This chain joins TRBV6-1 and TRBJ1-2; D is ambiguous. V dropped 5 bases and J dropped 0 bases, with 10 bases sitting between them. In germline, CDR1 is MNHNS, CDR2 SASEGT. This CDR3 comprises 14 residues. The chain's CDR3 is CASSRWGANYGYTF. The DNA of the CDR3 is TGTGCCAGCAGTCGATGGGGAGCTAACTATGGCTACACCTTC.